This entry concerns a single T cell receptor (beta chain). The antigen is not known. The authors negatively isolated CD8+ and CD4+ T cells and FACS-enriched TEMRA cells. This sample was taken from a study of CD8 T cells in Susac syndrome. Study-wide points: The study acknowledged a relatively small number of individuals in its TCR sequencing and HLA analysis.

Germline V gene data show CDR1 as PRHDT and CDR2 as FYEKMQ (reference sequence). Trimming shortened V by 4 bases and J by 8 bases, and 17 bases separated the two germline ends. The CDR3 has 14 amino acids. An input of about 0.5 to 1 ug of RNA was subjected to reverse transcription using random hexamers. Coverage of TCR beta CDR3 amplification by immunoSEQ multiplex PCR extended to 54 Vbeta and 13 Jbeta. A single record per CDR3 protein comes from TCRdb applying MiXCR to the immunoSEQ multiplex PCR reads. This table has some 200,000 distinct CDR3 sequences, around nine tenths appearing once. The material sequenced was CD8+ T cells from PBMCs. The rearrangement joins TRBV13 to TRBJ1-1; TRBD1 is a possible D gene (6 bases). The TCR was taken from a human donor with multiple sclerosis. CDR3 residues: CASSSAGHGFEAFF. CDR3 DNA: TGTGCCAGCAGCTCAGCGGGACACGGGTTCGAAGCTTTCTTT.